A single sample gave rise to the 19 T cell receptor beta chains below, sequenced in a study of T cells in Graves' hyperthyroidism and ophthalmopathy. Amplification of TCR beta CDR3 regions used RNA as the template. A first-round RT-PCR of the TCR CDR3 used the HTBI primer set. TCRdb passed the multiplex PCR reads through MiXCR, listing each CDR3 protein once. The sample records roughly 380,000 distinct CDR3 sequences, approximately 19% being singletons. The specimen sequenced was blood. These receptors all come from a woman aged 18-35 years with Graves' hyperthyroidism.

This clonotype was counted at least ten times. The gene calls are TRBV5-1 and TRBJ1-3; a weak D match, TRBD1 (6 bases). The V end was cut by 0 bases, the J end by 4 bases, with 11 bases between. CDR1 and CDR2 from the germline V gene are SGHRS and YFSETQ. This CDR3 comprises 15 residues. The CDR3 is CASSLEGEAGNTIYF. CDR3 coding DNA: TGCGCCAGCAGCTTGGAGGGGGAAGCAGGAAACACCATATATTTT.

This clonotype was seen many times. The rearrangement joins TRBV30 to TRBJ2-7; D may be TRBD1 (6 bases). The germline V and J ends were trimmed by 4 bases and 2 bases, with 15 bases remaining between them. Germline V gives CDR1 GTSNPN, CDR2 SVGIG (reference sequence). The CDR3 runs 14 residues. CDR3 DNA sequence: TGTGCCTGGAATCCCAGCGAGGGGGCCTACGAGCAGTACTTC. It codes for CAWNPSEGAYEQYF.

A remark on this clonotype: Possible read error: a much larger clone is one base away. CDR3 amino acids: CSSSTGALVEAFF. For the CDR3, the DNA is TGTTCCAGCAGTACAGGGGCCCTGGTTGAAGCTTTCTTT. The V gene is TRBV6-2 or TRBV6-3, the J gene TRBJ1-1, with 7 nucleotides matching TRBD1. Germline V gene data show CDR1 as MNHEY and CDR2 as SVGEGT. This CDR3 contains 13 residues.

This clonotype has a count of ten or more. The V call is TRBV6-5, the J call TRBJ2-7; 8 bases map to TRBD2. This CDR3 contains 15 residues. V lost 4 bases to trimming and J lost 0 bases; unmatched junction nucleotides: 5. CDR1 and CDR2 from the germline V gene are MNHEY and SVGAGI. CDR3 protein: CASSSTSGRSYEQYF. The CDR3 coding sequence is TGTGCCAGCAGTTCCACTAGCGGCCGCTCCTACGAGCAGTACTTC.

CDR3 nucleotide sequence: TGTGCCAGCAGCTTAGGGGGGAGGGGATATCAGCCCCAGCATTTT. Translation gives CASSLGGRGYQPQHF. The J gene is TRBJ1-5, the V gene TRBV7-2, with D perhaps matching TRBD1 (5 bases). The CDR3 runs to 15 residues. Germline CDR1 and CDR2: SGHTA and FQGNSA. The ends were cut back, 1 base at V and 5 bases at J, with 12 bases in the middle. Complete variable domain (other parts from reference TRBV7-2 and TRBJ1-5): GAGVSQSPSNKVTEKGKDVELRCDPISGHTALYWYRQSLGQGLEFLIYFQGNSAPDKSGLPSDRFSAERTGGSVSTLTIQRTQQEDSAVYLCASSLGGRGYQPQHFGDGTRLSIL.

At least ten counts were recorded for this clonotype. This chain uses TRBV5-1 with TRBJ2-7; 9 positions agree with TRBD2. CDR1 and CDR2 (germline): SGHRS, YFSETQ. The CDR3 length is 18 residues. With V trimmed by 0 bases and J by 4 bases, 14 bases remained unmatched. The DNA for the CDR3 is TGCGCCAGCAGCTTGGCGGGTCGCGGGGGGGAGAACTTTTACGAGCAGTACTTC. Its translation: CASSLAGRGGENFYEQYF.

J is TRBJ2-2 and V is TRBV7-3; no firm D call. Germline CDR1 is SGHTA and CDR2 is FQGTGA. The CDR3 totals 14 residues. V lost 5 bases and J lost 6, with 13 bases in between. The CDR3 DNA is TGTGCCAGCAGCCCTCCGGAAGGTGCCGGGGAGCTGTTTTTT. Amino acid sequence: CASSPPEGAGELFF. Together with reference TRBV7-3 and TRBJ2-2, the CDR3 gives the full variable domain: GAGVSQTPSNKVTEKGKYVELRCDPISGHTALYWYRQSLGQGPEFLIYFQGTGAADDSGLPNDRFFAVRPEGSVSTLKIQRTERGDSAVYLCASSPPEGAGELFFGEGSRLTVL.

This clonotype was observed many times. The gene calls are TRBV20-1 and TRBJ1-1; D is undetermined. Germline-derived CDR1 and CDR2 are DFQATT and SNEGSKA (reference sequence). The CDR3 loop spans 14 amino acids. V was cut by 0 bases and J by 1 base, with 9 bases left in between. This CDR3 reads CSARDNVQNTEAFF. In nucleotides, the CDR3 is TGCAGTGCTAGAGATAACGTCCAGAACACTGAAGCTTTCTTT.

At least ten counts were recorded for this clonotype. This chain joins TRBV6-5 and TRBJ1-5; tentative D call: TRBD1 (6 bases). CDR1 is MNHEY and CDR2 is SVGAGI in the germline V gene. The CDR3 covers 15 residues. Trimming left V 6 bases short and J 6 bases short, with 18 bases between. The CDR3: CASSAMTGSGQPQHF. CDR3 sequence (DNA): TGTGCCAGCAGCGCGATGACAGGTTCGGGTCAGCCCCAGCATTTT.

The chain employs TRBV28 and TRBJ1-1, with no clear D. Trimming pared 4 bases from V and 0 bases from J, leaving 15 bases between. CDR3 length equals 16 residues. CDR1 and CDR2 from the germline V gene are MDHEN and SYDVKM. CDR3: CASSSDTDVMNTEAFF. CDR3 DNA: TGTGCCAGCAGTTCCGACACAGATGTTATGAACACTGAAGCTTTCTTT.

The chain carries TRBV4-1 and TRBJ1-3; the D is unclear. The germline gives CDR1 MGHRA, CDR2 YSYEKL. V was pared by 2 bases and J by 0 bases, with 17 bases between. CDR3 length: 18 amino acids. The CDR3 loop is CASSQNPASTSSGNTIYF. The CDR3 nucleotides are TGCGCCAGCAGCCAAAACCCTGCGAGCACTAGCTCTGGAAACACCATATATTTT.

The sample holds a few counts of this clonotype. This chain links TRBV5-1 with TRBJ2-7, with D uncertain. The CDR3 has 13 amino acids. V lost 6 bases and J 6 bases, leaving 16 bases between the germline ends. Germline CDR1 reads SGHRS; CDR2 reads YFSETQ. In DNA form, the CDR3 reads TGCGCCAGCACAACAGCCGGGTTCGGCGAGCAGTACTTC. Translation gives CASTTAGFGEQYF.

This clonotype was counted ten times or more. This chain uses TRBV20-1 with TRBJ2-3; 8 bases agree with TRBD1. V shed 5 bases and J 6 bases; nucleotides not matched to a gene: 13. The CDR3 is made up of 15 amino acids. From germline, CDR1 is DFQATT and CDR2 SNEGSKA (reference sequence). CDR3 protein: CSAEKTGALMDTQYF. CDR3 coding DNA: TGCAGTGCTGAAAAGACAGGGGCACTAATGGATACGCAGTATTTT.

This clonotype appeared a single time. The chain is built from TRBV7-2 and TRBJ2-4; D ambiguous. With 1 base removed from V and 7 bases from J, the gap between germline ends came to 5 bases. This CDR3 is 12 amino acids long. Germline CDR1 SGHTA, CDR2 FQGNSA. The CDR3 protein is CASSLGLNIQYF. In DNA, the CDR3 is TGTGCCAGCAGCTTAGGCTTGAACATTCAGTACTTC.

This clonotype was seen many times. The CDR3 bases are TGTGCCAGTAGTATTTTTTGGCGGAGCACAGATACGCAGTATTTT. Translation: CASSIFWRSTDTQYF. The J gene is TRBJ2-3, the V gene TRBV19; no definite D call. Germline values: CDR1 LNHDA, CDR2 SQIVND (reference sequence). The CDR3 sequence is 15 residues long. Between the trimmed V and J ends, which lost 3 bases and 0 bases, there was a span of 10 bases.

This clonotype has a count of ten or more. This rearrangement joins TRBV2 to TRBJ1-2; 7 nucleotides line up with TRBD1. This CDR3 region has 13 residues. V lost 7 bases and J lost 8; bases outside the gene matches: 10. The germline V gene has CDR1 SNHLY and CDR2 FYNNEI. The CDR3 region has the DNA TGTGCCAGCAATAGACAGGGATTTGACGGCTACACCTTC. Protein sequence: CASNRQGFDGYTF.

This clonotype was detected many times. The rearrangement links TRBV29-1 to TRBJ1-1, with 8 bases matching TRBD1. V dropped 1 base and J dropped 4; count of bases not matched to a gene: 8. This CDR3 has 15 amino acids. Germline-derived CDR1 and CDR2 are SQVTM and ANQGSEA. DNA of the CDR3: TGCAGCGTTGAAGTCAGGGGGCGGGACGGCACTGAAGCTTTCTTT. Protein: CSVEVRGRDGTEAFF. The full variable domain, its missing parts supplied by reference TRBV29-1 and TRBJ1-1, is SAVISQKPSRDICQRGTSLTIQCQVDSQVTMMFWYRQQPGQSLTLIATANQGSEATYESGFVIDKFPISRPNLTFSTLTVSNMSPEDSSIYLCSVEVRGRDGTEAFFGQGTRLTVV.

This clonotype was found many times. This rearrangement joins TRBV5-1 to TRBJ1-1; unclear D gene. Trimming cost V 0 bases and J 4 bases, with 7 bases left between them. Germline CDR1 is SGHRS and CDR2 is YFSETQ. The CDR3 is made up of 13 amino acids. The CDR3 region has the DNA TGCGCCAGCAGCTTGGAATATGGCACTGAAGCTTTCTTT. Residues: CASSLEYGTEAFF.

A note on this clonotype: A much larger clone is a single base away; this may be a read error. This chain uses TRBV2 with TRBJ1-5; 7 bases fit TRBD1. Germline CDR1 and CDR2: SNHLY and FYNNEI. This CDR3 region has 15 residues. As DNA, the CDR3 is TGTGCCAGCAGTCTACACCAGACAGGGAATCAGCCCAAGCATTTT. This translates into CASSLHQTGNQPKHF. Combining the CDR3 with reference TRBV2 and TRBJ1-5 gives the whole variable domain EPEVTQTPSHQVTQMGQEVILRCVPISNHLYFYWYRQILGQKVEFLVSFYNNEISEKSEIFDDQFSVERPDGSNFTLKIRSTKLEDSAMYFCASSLHQTGNQPKHFGDGTRLSIL.